What follows are 29 T cell receptor beta chains derived from one specimen sequenced in a study of a mutant IDH1 vaccine in newly diagnosed glioma. Time point meaning: week 11, during vaccination. All doses held 300 ug of mutant IDH1 20-mer peptide, with topical imiquimod. Their recognized antigens are unknown. TCRdb's table, derived via immunoSEQ multiplex PCR, lists solely in-frame clones and lacks some. The sample has 31,000 or so clones, around 82% seen once. Here the sequenced sample was PBMCs, taken from a glioma patient whose treatment included an IDH1 peptide vaccine. The origin of the receptors is a man under 40 with glioma.

The V and J genes are TRBV30 and TRBJ1-4; D might be TRBD1 (6 bases). CDR3 size: 17 residues. The ends were cut back, 1 base at V and 0 bases at J, with 15 bases in the middle. Germline loops: CDR1 GTSNPN, CDR2 SVGIG (reference sequence). DNA of the CDR3: TGTGCCTGGAGTGCGGGGCAGGGGAGAGCAACTAATGAAAAACTGTTTTTT. It specifies CAWSAGQGRATNEKLFF.

V usage is TRBV30 and J usage is TRBJ2-7, with no clear D. Germline CDR1 reads GTSNPN; CDR2 reads SVGIG (reference sequence). The V end was cut by 2 bases, the J end by 2 bases, with 13 bases between. The CDR3 spans 14 residues. CDR3 bases: TGTGCCTGGAGTTTTTCTCCTCAAACCTACGAGCAGTACTTC. Translating gives CAWSFSPQTYEQYF.

CDR3 residues: CASSSTPNTGELFF. The CDR3 DNA reads TGTGCCAGCAGCTCTACTCCTAACACCGGGGAGCTGTTTTTT. The chain combines TRBV5-4 with TRBJ2-2; no reliable D call. The CDR3 runs to 14 residues. Germline lookup yields CDR1 SGHNT and CDR2 YYREEE (reference sequence). Trimming removed 3 bases from V and 2 bases from J, with 8 bases in between.

This sequence joins TRBV27 and TRBJ2-7; 7 positions match TRBD2. With V trimmed by 0 bases and J by 6 bases, 8 bases remained unmatched. Germline-derived CDR1 and CDR2 are MNHEY and SMNVEV (reference sequence). The CDR3 sequence is 15 residues long. DNA for the CDR3: TGTGCCAGCAGTTTATCGGCAGGGACTAATGGCGAGCAGTACTTC. It is translated as CASSLSAGTNGEQYF.

The chain is built from TRBV7-9 and TRBJ1-3; D is unclear. V was shortened by 5 bases and J by 0 bases, with 11 bases between the two germline ends. Germline lookup yields CDR1 SEHNR and CDR2 FQNEAQ (reference sequence). The CDR3 covers 15 residues. The DNA for the CDR3 is TGTGCCAGCAGCCAGGATCGGGTCTCTGGAAACACCATATATTTT. It yields the protein CASSQDRVSGNTIYF.

This rearrangement joins TRBV6-5 to TRBJ2-2; D could derive from TRBD1 or TRBD2 (5 bases each). V was cut by 3 bases and J by 5 bases, with 7 bases left in between. In germline, CDR1 is MNHEY, CDR2 SVGAGI. The CDR3 covers 13 residues. The CDR3, as DNA: TGTGCCAGCAGTTATGGGGGTACCGGGGAGCTGTTTTTT. Its protein is CASSYGGTGELFF.

V and J are TRBV30 and TRBJ2-7, with TRBD1 matching 7 bases. This CDR3 has 14 amino acids. V shed 4 bases and J 0 bases; nucleotides not matched to a gene: 6. Germline V CDR1 and CDR2: GTSNPN, SVGIG (reference sequence). The CDR3 DNA follows: TGTGCCTGGACCAATGACAGGGTCTCCTACGAGCAGTACTTC. Protein product: CAWTNDRVSYEQYF.

The chain employs TRBV20-1 and TRBJ1-2; D unresolved. The germline gives CDR1 DFQATT, CDR2 SNEGSKA (reference sequence). Trimming cost V 2 bases and J 7 bases, with 8 bases left between them. This CDR3 region has 11 residues. CDR3 DNA sequence: TGCAGTGCTAGATATATAAGTGGCTACACCTTC. Translating gives CSARYISGYTF.

The rearrangement joins TRBV5-1 to TRBJ1-1; the D is unclear. V gave up 0 bases and J gave up 1 base, with 7 bases separating them. CDR1 and CDR2 from the germline V gene are SGHRS and YFSETQ. The CDR3 loop spans 14 amino acids. CDR3 protein: CASSLEQWNTEAFF. Written as DNA, the CDR3 is TGCGCCAGCAGCTTGGAACAATGGAACACTGAAGCTTTCTTT.

This clone was detected only a few times. The chain carries TRBV7-9 and TRBJ1-2; TRBD1 aligns across 7 bases. Losses at the gene ends were 1 base for V and 4 bases for J; bases not matched to a gene: 3. The CDR3 contains 14 residues. CDR1 and CDR2 (germline): SEHNR, FQNEAQ (reference sequence). The CDR3 spells CASSLDRGIYGYTF. CDR3 in DNA: TGTGCCAGCAGCTTAGACAGGGGTATCTATGGCTACACCTTC.

This CDR3 is CASRLAGQETQYF. The CDR3 DNA reads TGTGCCAGCAGACTAGCGGGGCAAGAGACCCAGTACTTC. The V gene is TRBV6-1, the J gene TRBJ2-5; 10 bases fit TRBD2. CDR1 is MNHNS and CDR2 is SASEGT in the germline V gene. CDR3 length equals 13 residues. J was trimmed by 2 bases and V by 6 bases; bases with no gene match: 0.

This chain connects TRBV27 to TRBJ2-1; 16 bases are a match to TRBD2. Germline values: CDR1 MNHEY, CDR2 SMNVEV (reference sequence). This CDR3 is built from 15 residues. V lost 6 bases, J lost 5 bases, and 1 base stayed unmatched. Here the CDR3 DNA reads TGTGCCAGCAGGGGACTAGCGGGAGGGGACAATGAGCAGTTCTTC. Translating gives CASRGLAGGDNEQFF.

This chain's CDR3 is CASSQDKGRVWVENTIYF. In DNA, the CDR3 is TGCGCCAGCAGCCAAGATAAGGGTAGGGTTTGGGTCGAAAACACCATATATTTT. The genes are TRBV4-1 and TRBJ1-3; D gene uncertain. Germline CDR1 MGHRA, CDR2 YSYEKL. Between the trimmed V and J ends, which lost 0 bases and 6 bases, there was a span of 21 bases. The length of the CDR3 is 18 residues.

The chain is built from TRBV29-1 and TRBJ1-2, with TRBD1 matching over 7 bases. The CDR3 length is 15 residues. Germline CDR1 is SQVTM and CDR2 is ANQGSEA. V was clipped by 3 bases and J by 4 bases; unmatched bases: 11. This CDR3 is CSVDTGASRPYGYTF. CDR3 DNA sequence: TGCAGCGTTGACACAGGGGCCTCCCGCCCCTATGGCTACACCTTC.

This chain links TRBV6-6 with TRBJ1-1; D unresolved. CDR1 is MNHNY, CDR2 SVGAGI, per germline (reference sequence). Trimming stripped 6 bases from V and 1 base from J, with 12 bases between. The CDR3 has 14 residues. CDR3 coding DNA: TGTGCCAGCAGGTCCGGCCGTAGGAACACTGAAGCTTTCTTT. It is translated as CASRSGRRNTEAFF.

The chain recombines TRBV21-1 with TRBJ1-2. TRBV21-1 is reported as a pseudogene. There are 15 residues in the CDR3. For the CDR3, the DNA is TGTGCCAGCAGCAAACTCGAGCGAAGTTACTATGGCTACACCTTC. Translating gives CASSKLERSYYGYTF.

This clone occurred a few times. V usage is TRBV10-3 and J usage is TRBJ2-7; 9 nucleotides align to TRBD1. Per germline, CDR1 ENHRY and CDR2 SYGVKD. This CDR3 has 12 amino acids. The ends lost 6 bases at V and 4 bases at J; junction bases unmatched: 1. CDR3 bases: TGTGCCATCAGGGGGACAGGGTACGAGCAGTACTTC. The encoded protein is CAIRGTGYEQYF.

This clone was seen a handful of times. Written as DNA, the CDR3 is TGTGCCAGCAGCTTGGGGGCTTCGCCCTATAATTCACCCCTCCACTTT. Translated: CASSLGASPYNSPLHF. The rearrangement links TRBV7-9 to TRBJ1-6, with D maybe TRBD1 (6 bases). There are 16 residues in the CDR3. Germline values: CDR1 SEHNR, CDR2 FQNEAQ (reference sequence). V was pared by 3 bases and J by 2 bases, with 11 bases between.

The chain has TRBV4-2 and TRBJ2-5; maybe TRBD1 (6 bases). The CDR3 totals 14 residues. Germline V gene sequence: CDR1 LGHNA, CDR2 YNFKEQ. The V end lost 2 bases, the J end lost 3 bases, and 10 bases lay between the germline ends. The CDR3 region has the DNA TGTGCCAGCAGCCAACCACAGGGTGAAGAGACCCAGTACTTC. Translation gives CASSQPQGEETQYF.

The rearrangement links TRBV15 to TRBJ1-5; 7 bases align to TRBD1. CDR3 length equals 19 residues. Germline CDR1 and CDR2: LNHNV and YYDKDF (reference sequence). Trimming at V came to 3 bases and at J to 2 bases, leaving 16 bases not matched to a gene. CDR3 sequence: CATSSQGGGKGYGNQPQHF. The CDR3 coding sequence is TGTGCCACCAGCAGCCAGGGGGGAGGCAAGGGGTATGGCAATCAGCCCCAGCATTTT.

V is TRBV19 and J is TRBJ2-7; TRBD2 matches 13 bases. The germline V gene encodes CDR1 LNHDA and CDR2 SQIVND (reference sequence). The CDR3 totals 16 residues. Germline trimming cut 7 bases from V and 3 bases from J; bases unmatched to any gene: 9. CDR3 in DNA: TGTGCCAGTACCTCAGGGACTAGCGGGACCCTCTACGAGCAGTACTTC. As protein: CASTSGTSGTLYEQYF.

V gene TRBV6-5 combines with J gene TRBJ2-3; D ambiguous. This CDR3 is built from 13 residues. The germline V gene encodes CDR1 MNHEY and CDR2 SVGAGI. V was cut by 4 bases and J by 5 bases, with 10 bases left in between. CDR3 sequence (DNA): TGTGCCAGCAGTTCCTTGGGTGAAGATACGCAGTATTTT. Residues: CASSSLGEDTQYF.

The chain joins TRBV9 to TRBJ2-2; 8 bases line up with TRBD1. V gave up 4 bases and J gave up 3 bases; unmatched junction bases: 14. This CDR3 region has 18 residues. Germline loops: CDR1 SGDLS, CDR2 YYNGEE. Written as DNA, the CDR3 is TGTGCCAGCAGCTCCCCTCCCCGGACAGGGTCGGACACCGGGGAGCTGTTTTTT. It yields the protein CASSSPPRTGSDTGELFF.

V and J are TRBV9 and TRBJ2-1; the match to TRBD2 covers 7 bases. Trimming at V came to 0 bases and at J to 10 bases, leaving 4 bases not matched to a gene. The CDR3 sequence is 13 residues long. The V gene's germline CDR1 is SGDLS and CDR2 YYNGEE. In DNA form, the CDR3 reads TGTGCCAGCAGCGTAGTAACGGGAGGCGAGCAGTTCTTC. Translation: CASSVVTGGEQFF.

The V gene is TRBV7-2, the J gene TRBJ1-5; a weak D match, TRBD1 (5 bases). CDR1 is SGHTA, CDR2 FQGNSA, per germline. CDR3 length: 14 residues. V dropped 5 bases and J dropped 4 bases, with 12 bases sitting between them. The CDR3, as DNA: TGTGCCAGCAGCAAAGCAGGGAGTAATCAGCCCCAGCATTTT. Protein sequence: CASSKAGSNQPQHF.

The CDR3 nucleotides read TGTGCCAGCAGCTCACCCGGGACTAGCGGGAGTGAGGAGCAGTTCTTC. Its translation is CASSSPGTSGSEEQFF. The chain couples TRBV7-9 to TRBJ2-1; TRBD2 aligns across 14 bases. The germline CDR1 and CDR2 sequences are SEHNR and FQNEAQ (reference sequence). The trim removed 4 bases at V and 10 bases at J, leaving 9 bases unmatched. The CDR3 extends over 16 amino acids.

The V call is TRBV6-5, the J call TRBJ2-7; TRBD1 agrees at 8 bases. CDR1 is MNHEY, CDR2 SVGAGI, per germline. V shed 0 bases and J 12 bases; nucleotides not matched to a gene: 7. This CDR3 region has 13 residues. The CDR3 DNA is TGTGCCAGCAGTTACTCCCTCGGGACAGGTTGGTACTTC. It specifies CASSYSLGTGWYF.

The chain carries TRBV9 and TRBJ2-6; D uncertain. The CDR3 totals 14 residues. V was trimmed by 5 bases and J by 3 bases, leaving 9 bases between them. In germline, CDR1 is SGDLS, CDR2 YYNGEE. The CDR3 is CASSPVVGANVLTF. CDR3 nucleotides: TGTGCCAGCAGTCCGGTCGTTGGGGCCAACGTCCTGACTTTC.

The gene calls are TRBV30 and TRBJ1-6; unclear D gene. V shed 1 base and J shed 3 bases, with 4 bases lying between them. Germline lookup yields CDR1 GTSNPN and CDR2 SVGIG (reference sequence). The CDR3 runs to 13 residues. The CDR3 loop reads CAWSEDYNSPLHF. As DNA, the CDR3 is TGTGCCTGGAGTGAAGACTATAATTCACCCCTCCACTTT.